This section outlines one T cell receptor beta chain sequence together with its context. Per germline, CDR1 SGHNT and CDR2 YENEEA. Trimming shortened V by 4 bases and J by 4 bases, and 15 bases separated the two germline ends. CDR3 length: 15 amino acids. As for treatment: around 19 received Ad26.COV2.S at low or high dose, single or two shots; about 5 received placebo; per-sample allocation not given. Sample collection was performed on day 63 after the first vaccine or placebo injection. This sample is drawn from a study of Ad26.COV2.S vaccination and SARS-CoV-2 variants. Measured with immunoSEQ multiplex PCR; TCRdb has only the in-frame clones, and not every one. This table has roughly 680,000 clones, 80% to 90% appearing once.

This sequence was found in a person between 18 and 65 years old who received the Ad26.COV2.S COVID-19 vaccine or a placebo. The V call is TRBV11-3, the J call TRBJ2-3, with a tentative D call TRBD1 (7 bases). The sample was peripheral blood, taken in a trial of Ad26.COV2.S vaccine versus placebo. The CDR3 spells CASSSYRGGADTQYF. The CDR3 DNA reads as TGTGCCAGCAGCTCATACAGGGGAGGCGCAGATACGCAGTATTTT.